These 22 T cell receptor beta chains were all obtained from the same sample, sequenced in a study of T-cell reconstitution after alpha-beta-depleted transplantation in children. Preparing the TCRbeta library involved the use of unique molecular identifiers. TCRdb re-called the PCR reads with MiXCR, one entry per CDR3 protein. The table lists about 160,000 distinct CDR3 sequences, 11% of them singletons. The sample in question was PBMCs, obtained before TCRalphabeta/CD19-depleted stem cell transplant. The receptors come from a boy aged 2 to 9 with acute myeloid leukemia, due to receive a stem cell transplant.

This clonotype was detected many times. This sequence joins TRBV5-6 and TRBJ1-5; D is unresolved. This CDR3 has 17 amino acids. The V and J ends lost 2 bases and 3 bases respectively, with 18 bases between them. Germline CDR1 reads SGHDT; CDR2 reads YYEEEE. Written as DNA, the CDR3 is TGTGCCAGCAGCTTTAGGGTGGTTGGACGGTACAATCAGCCCCAGCATTTT. Encoded protein: CASSFRVVGRYNQPQHF.

The sample holds many counts of this clonotype. The chain couples TRBV20-1 to TRBJ1-1, with D unresolved. The germline CDR1 and CDR2 sequences are DFQATT and SNEGSKA (reference sequence). The CDR3 has 15 residues. V gave up 0 bases and J gave up 0 bases, with 11 bases separating them. CDR3: CSARDREGVNTEAFF. DNA for the CDR3: TGCAGTGCTAGAGATCGGGAAGGCGTGAACACTGAAGCTTTCTTT.

The chain joins TRBV4-1 to TRBJ1-5, with a weak D call TRBD1 (5 bases). This CDR3 is 15 amino acids long. Germline V gene sequence: CDR1 MGHRA, CDR2 YSYEKL. V shed 0 bases and J shed 3 bases, with 9 bases lying between them. The CDR3 loop is CASSQDPRVNQPQHF. The CDR3 DNA is TGCGCCAGCAGCCAAGATCCCAGGGTCAATCAGCCCCAGCATTTT.

This clonotype appeared many times. The chain is built from TRBV20-1 and TRBJ2-5; no definite D call. CDR1 is DFQATT and CDR2 is SNEGSKA in the germline V gene (reference sequence). The CDR3 is made up of 10 amino acids. CDR3 residues: CSAGEETQYF. CDR3 DNA: TGCAGCGCTGGAGAAGAGACCCAGTACTTC.

V and J are TRBV24-1 and TRBJ2-1, with TRBD2 identical over 12 bases. The CDR3 totals 19 residues. Trimming removed 12 bases from V and 0 bases from J; junction bases left unmatched: 17. Germline lookup yields CDR1 KGHDR and CDR2 SFDVKD. The CDR3 nucleotides read TGTGCCGCTCGGAAACTGCCTAGCGGGAGGGAATTCTCCTACAATGAGCAGTTCTTC. Protein sequence: CAARKLPSGREFSYNEQFF.

CDR3 amino acids: CSALTGTVSTDTQYF. The CDR3 nucleotides read TGCAGCGCACTAACCGGGACGGTGAGCACAGATACGCAGTATTTT. The chain combines TRBV29-1 with TRBJ2-3, with D perhaps matching TRBD1 or TRBD2 (5 bases each). The V gene's germline CDR1 is SQVTM and CDR2 ANQGSEA. Trimming took off 7 bases at V and 0 bases at J, with 17 bases between the two ends. This CDR3 contains 15 residues.

This clonotype was seen many times. The chain couples TRBV28 to TRBJ2-1, with 11 bases lining up with TRBD2. V was pared by 2 bases and J by 0 bases, with 15 bases of the junction left unmatched. Germline assignment: CDR1 MDHEN and CDR2 SYDVKM. The CDR3 is 21 residues long. The CDR3 protein is CASSLEGLLTSGISSYNEQFF. CDR3 coding DNA: TGTGCCAGCAGTTTAGAGGGGCTGTTGACTAGCGGGATTTCCTCCTACAATGAGCAGTTCTTC. The full variable domain, its missing parts supplied by reference TRBV28 and TRBJ2-1, is DVKVTQSSRYLVKRTGEKVFLECVQDMDHENMFWYRQDPGLGLRLIYFSYDVKMKEKGDIPEGYSVSREKKERFSLILESASTNQTSMYLCASSLEGLLTSGISSYNEQFFGPGTRLTVL.

The sample holds many counts of this clonotype. The CDR3 sequence: CASSLANSYEQYV. Written as DNA, the CDR3 is TGTGCCAGCAGCTTAGCCAACAGCTACGAGCAGTACGTC. V is TRBV7-9 and J is TRBJ2-7, with D unresolved. From germline, CDR1 is SEHNR and CDR2 FQNEAQ (reference sequence). The CDR3 runs 13 residues. Trimming cost V 0 bases and J 3 bases, with 6 bases left between them.

This clonotype was observed a handful of times. The chain uses TRBV6-5 and TRBJ1-1, with a tentative D call TRBD1 (6 bases). The CDR3 extends over 15 amino acids. The germline V gene encodes CDR1 MNHEY and CDR2 SVGAGI. The ends were cut back, 2 bases at V and 7 bases at J, with 17 bases in the middle. The CDR3 here is CASSYDRQQNREAFF. In DNA, the CDR3 is TGTGCCAGCAGTTACGACAGGCAGCAGAACCGTGAAGCTTTCTTT.

In its sample, this clonotype was seen many times. V usage is TRBV28 and J usage is TRBJ2-3; TRBD2 agrees at 11 bases. The length of the CDR3 is 17 residues. Trimming cost V 5 bases and J 4 bases; bases outside gene matches: 11. The germline V gene has CDR1 MDHEN and CDR2 SYDVKM. The CDR3 region is CASSHLSGRASPDTQYF. The CDR3 nucleotides read TGTGCCAGCAGTCACCTTAGCGGGAGGGCCTCCCCAGATACGCAGTATTTT.

The table lists this clonotype with many counts. The chain has TRBV15 and TRBJ2-1, with TRBD2 matching over 7 bases. The J segment lost 0 bases and the V segment lost 2 bases, leaving 13 bases of the junction unmatched. Germline V gene lookup returns CDR1 LNHNV and CDR2 YYDKDF (reference sequence). This CDR3 comprises 19 residues. The CDR3 here is CATSRPGASGLSSYNEQFF. Written as DNA, the CDR3 is TGTGCCACCAGCAGACCAGGTGCTAGCGGACTGAGCTCCTACAATGAGCAGTTCTTC.

This clonotype was detected ten times or more. The V and J genes are TRBV20-1 and TRBJ1-4, with D possibly matching TRBD1 (5 bases). This CDR3 region has 12 residues. Germline values: CDR1 DFQATT, CDR2 SNEGSKA (reference sequence). With 5 bases removed from V and 8 bases from J, the gap between germline ends came to 12 bases. The CDR3 DNA is TGCAGTGCTCTCCCGGGGCGAGAAAAACTGTTTTTT. Translated, it gives CSALPGREKLFF.

This clonotype was recorded a few times. The chain couples TRBV6-2 or TRBV6-3 to TRBJ2-5; 13 bases are shared with TRBD2. The CDR3 spans 17 residues. V lost 5 bases, J lost 4 bases, and 10 bases stayed unmatched. Germline V lookup: CDR1 MNHEY, CDR2 SVGEGT. The CDR3 region has the DNA TGTGCCAGCAGTCCGGGACTAGCGGGAACGGGGAGAGAGACCCAGTACTTC. This codes for CASSPGLAGTGRETQYF.

This clonotype has a count of ten or more. The rearrangement links TRBV28 to TRBJ1-6; D might be TRBD1 (6 bases). This CDR3 is 15 amino acids long. Germline lookup yields CDR1 MDHEN and CDR2 SYDVKM. V dropped 6 bases and J dropped 5 bases, with 14 bases sitting between them. The CDR3: CASSPIGGNNSPLHF. In DNA form, the CDR3 reads TGTGCCAGCAGCCCCATAGGGGGAAATAATTCACCCCTCCACTTT.

This clonotype was recorded many times. The CDR3 bases are TGTGCCAGCAGCATCCCCGGAAGGCTCTTCGAACCCTACGAGCAGTACTTC. Amino acid sequence: CASSIPGRLFEPYEQYF. The chain combines TRBV11-2 with TRBJ2-7; D remains ambiguous. The CDR3 consists of 17 residues. Germline V CDR1 and CDR2: SGHAT, FQNNGV. V gave up 5 bases and J gave up 2 bases, with 22 bases separating them.

The sample holds many counts of this clonotype. V and J are TRBV7-7 and TRBJ2-1; 8 nucleotides match TRBD2. The CDR3 is 15 amino acids. J was trimmed by 8 bases and V by 3 bases; bases with no gene match: 9. Per germline, CDR1 SSHAT and CDR2 FNYEAQ (reference sequence). The CDR3 reads CASSLYPGRADEQFF. In DNA, the CDR3 is TGTGCCAGCAGCTTGTACCCCGGGAGGGCCGATGAGCAGTTCTTC. Using reference TRBV7-7 and TRBJ2-1 for the parts outside the CDR3, the full variable domain is GAGVSQSPRYKVTKRGQDVTLRCDPISSHATLYWYQQALGQGPEFLTYFNYEAQPDKSGLPSDRFSAERPEGSISTLTIQRTEQRDSAMYRCASSLYPGRADEQFFGPGTRLTVL.

This clonotype was counted ten times or more. The rearrangement links TRBV28 to TRBJ2-3; the match to TRBD1 covers 7 bases. V was clipped by 5 bases and J by 0 bases; unmatched bases: 5. The CDR3 consists of 15 residues. Per germline, CDR1 MDHEN and CDR2 SYDVKM. CDR3 region: CASSQGESSTDTQYF. The CDR3 nucleotides read TGTGCCAGCAGTCAGGGGGAATCCAGCACAGATACGCAGTATTTT. The full variable domain, completed using reference TRBV28 and TRBJ2-3, is DVKVTQSSRYLVKRTGEKVFLECVQDMDHENMFWYRQDPGLGLRLIYFSYDVKMKEKGDIPEGYSVSREKKERFSLILESASTNQTSMYLCASSQGESSTDTQYFGPGTRLTVL.

This clonotype was detected many times. Relative to the germline gene, one junction end is altered; a read error may explain this. The rearrangement uses TRBV28 and TRBJ2-3; D may be TRBD2 (5 bases). The CDR3 sequence is 14 residues long. Germline V gene data show CDR1 as MDHEN and CDR2 as SYDVKM. DNA of the CDR3: TGTGCCAGCAGCCAGCGGAGCCTCACAGATACGCAGTGTTTT. As protein: CASSQRSLTDTQCF.

In this sample, this clonotype turned up many times. The V call is TRBV7-9, the J call TRBJ2-1; the match to TRBD2 covers 11 bases. This CDR3 region has 16 residues. V trimming: 6 bases; J trimming: 4 bases; junction bases outside the gene matches: 8. Looked up from germline, CDR1 is SEHNR and CDR2 is FQNEAQ (reference sequence). CDR3 sequence (DNA): TGTGCCAGCAGTTACACCGGGACTAGCGGTTACAATGAGCAGTTCTTC. Amino acids: CASSYTGTSGYNEQFF.

This clonotype showed up many times. The V call is TRBV7-8, the J call TRBJ2-1; the D gene is possibly TRBD2 (5 bases). The CDR3 runs 13 residues. V shed 1 base and J shed 9 bases, with 10 bases lying between them. Germline loops: CDR1 SGHVS, CDR2 FQNEAQ. CDR3 residues: CASSLEIAIEQFF. The DNA for the CDR3 is TGTGCCAGCAGCTTAGAAATAGCGATTGAGCAGTTCTTC.

This clonotype has a count of ten or more. The chain joins TRBV2 to TRBJ2-1; D ambiguous. Per the germline V gene, CDR1 is SNHLY and CDR2 is FYNNEI. The CDR3 is made up of 13 amino acids. The germline V and J ends were trimmed by 6 bases and 8 bases, with 14 bases remaining between them. CDR3 sequence (DNA): TGTGCCAGCAGACGGCAGGTCGGCCATGAGCAGTTCTTC. Its translation: CASRRQVGHEQFF.

This clonotype was counted at least ten times. The rearrangement links TRBV20-1 to TRBJ1-2; 7 bases map to TRBD1. The CDR3 runs to 12 residues. V lost 5 bases to trimming and J lost 4 bases; unmatched junction nucleotides: 4. Per the germline V gene, CDR1 is DFQATT and CDR2 is SNEGSKA (reference sequence). CDR3 sequence (DNA): TGCAGTGCTGCAGGGGGAGGCTATGGCTACACCTTC. As protein: CSAAGGGYGYTF.